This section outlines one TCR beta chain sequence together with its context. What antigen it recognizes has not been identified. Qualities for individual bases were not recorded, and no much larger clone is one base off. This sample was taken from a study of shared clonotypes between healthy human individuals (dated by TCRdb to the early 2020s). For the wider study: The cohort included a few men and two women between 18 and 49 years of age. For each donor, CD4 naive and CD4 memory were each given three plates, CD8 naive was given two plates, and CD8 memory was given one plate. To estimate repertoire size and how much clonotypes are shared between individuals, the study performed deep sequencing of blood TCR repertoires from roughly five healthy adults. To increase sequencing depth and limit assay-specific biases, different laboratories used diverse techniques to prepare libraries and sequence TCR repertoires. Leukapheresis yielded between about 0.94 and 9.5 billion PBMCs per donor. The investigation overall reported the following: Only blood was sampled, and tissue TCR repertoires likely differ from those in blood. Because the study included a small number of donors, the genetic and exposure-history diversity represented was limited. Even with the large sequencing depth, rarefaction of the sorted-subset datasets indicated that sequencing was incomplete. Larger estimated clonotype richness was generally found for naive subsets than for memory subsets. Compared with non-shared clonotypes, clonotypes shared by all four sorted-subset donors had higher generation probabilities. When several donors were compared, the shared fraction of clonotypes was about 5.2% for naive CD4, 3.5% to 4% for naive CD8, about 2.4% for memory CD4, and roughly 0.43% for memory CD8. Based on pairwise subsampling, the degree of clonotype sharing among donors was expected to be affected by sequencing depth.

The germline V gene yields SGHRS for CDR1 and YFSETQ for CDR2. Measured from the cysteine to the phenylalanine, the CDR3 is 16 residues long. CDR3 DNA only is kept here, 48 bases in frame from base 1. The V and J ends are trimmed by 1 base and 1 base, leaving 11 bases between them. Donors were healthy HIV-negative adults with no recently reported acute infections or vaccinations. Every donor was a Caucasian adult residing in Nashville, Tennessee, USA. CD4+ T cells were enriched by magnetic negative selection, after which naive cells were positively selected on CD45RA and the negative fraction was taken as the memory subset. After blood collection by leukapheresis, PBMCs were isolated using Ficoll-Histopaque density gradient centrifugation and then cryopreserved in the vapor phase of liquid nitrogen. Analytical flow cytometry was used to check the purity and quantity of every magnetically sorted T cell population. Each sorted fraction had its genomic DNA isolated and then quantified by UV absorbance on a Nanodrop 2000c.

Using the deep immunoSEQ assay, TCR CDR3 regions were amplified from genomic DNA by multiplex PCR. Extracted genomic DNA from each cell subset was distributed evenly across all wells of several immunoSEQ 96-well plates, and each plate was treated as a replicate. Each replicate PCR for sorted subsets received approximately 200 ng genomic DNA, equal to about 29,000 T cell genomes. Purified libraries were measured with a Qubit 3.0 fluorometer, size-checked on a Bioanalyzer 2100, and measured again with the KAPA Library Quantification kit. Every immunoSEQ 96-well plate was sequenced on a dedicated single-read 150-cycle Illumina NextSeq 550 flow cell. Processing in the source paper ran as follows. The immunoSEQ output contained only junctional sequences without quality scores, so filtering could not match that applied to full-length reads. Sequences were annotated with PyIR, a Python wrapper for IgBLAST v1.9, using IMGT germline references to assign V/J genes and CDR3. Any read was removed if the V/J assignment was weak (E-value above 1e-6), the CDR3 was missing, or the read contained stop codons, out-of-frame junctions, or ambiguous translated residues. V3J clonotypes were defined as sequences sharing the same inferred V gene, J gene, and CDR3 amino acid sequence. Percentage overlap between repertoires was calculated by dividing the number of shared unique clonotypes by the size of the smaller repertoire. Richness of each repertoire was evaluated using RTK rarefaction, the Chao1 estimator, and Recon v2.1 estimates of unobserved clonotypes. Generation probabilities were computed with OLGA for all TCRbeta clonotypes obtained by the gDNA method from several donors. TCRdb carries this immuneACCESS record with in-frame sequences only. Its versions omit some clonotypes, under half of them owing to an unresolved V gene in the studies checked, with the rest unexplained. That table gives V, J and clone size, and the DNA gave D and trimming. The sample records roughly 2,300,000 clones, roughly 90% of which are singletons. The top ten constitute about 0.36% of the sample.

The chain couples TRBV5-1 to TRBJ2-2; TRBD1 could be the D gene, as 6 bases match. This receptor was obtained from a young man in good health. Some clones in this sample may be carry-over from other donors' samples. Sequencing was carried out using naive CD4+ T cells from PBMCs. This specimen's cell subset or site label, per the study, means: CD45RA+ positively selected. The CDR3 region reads CASSLYQGRNTGELFF. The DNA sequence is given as TGCGCCAGCAGCTTGTATCAGGGGAGGAACACCGGGGAGCTGTTTTTT.